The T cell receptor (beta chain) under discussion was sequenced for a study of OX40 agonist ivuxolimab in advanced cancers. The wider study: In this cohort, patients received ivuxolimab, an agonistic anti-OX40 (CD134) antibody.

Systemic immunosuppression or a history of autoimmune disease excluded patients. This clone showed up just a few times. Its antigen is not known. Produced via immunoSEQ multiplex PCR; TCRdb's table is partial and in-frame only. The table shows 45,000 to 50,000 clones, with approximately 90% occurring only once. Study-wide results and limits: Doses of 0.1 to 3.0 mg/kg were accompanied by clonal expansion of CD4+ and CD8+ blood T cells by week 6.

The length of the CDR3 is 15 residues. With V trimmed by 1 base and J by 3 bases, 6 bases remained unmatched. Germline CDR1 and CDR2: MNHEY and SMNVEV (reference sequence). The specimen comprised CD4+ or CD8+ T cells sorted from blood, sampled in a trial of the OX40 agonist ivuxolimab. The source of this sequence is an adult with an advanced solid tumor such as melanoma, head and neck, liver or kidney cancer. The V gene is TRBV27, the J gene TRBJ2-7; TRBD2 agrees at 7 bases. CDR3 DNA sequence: TGTGCCAGCAGTTTATGGGCTAGCGGTTACTACGAGCAGTACTTC. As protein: CASSLWASGYYEQYF.